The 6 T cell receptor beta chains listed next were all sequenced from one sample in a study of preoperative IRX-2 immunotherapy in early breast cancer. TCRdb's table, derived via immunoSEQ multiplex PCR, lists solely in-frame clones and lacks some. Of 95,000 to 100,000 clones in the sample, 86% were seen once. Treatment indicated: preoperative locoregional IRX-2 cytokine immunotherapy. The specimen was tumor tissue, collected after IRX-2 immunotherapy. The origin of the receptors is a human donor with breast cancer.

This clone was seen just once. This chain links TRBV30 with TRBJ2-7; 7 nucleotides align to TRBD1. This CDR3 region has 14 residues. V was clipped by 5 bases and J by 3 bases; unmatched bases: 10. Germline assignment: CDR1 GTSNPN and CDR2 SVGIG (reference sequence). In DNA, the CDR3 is TGTGCCTGGTGTGAGGGACAGAGGATCTACGAGCAGTACTTC. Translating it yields CAWCEGQRIYEQYF.

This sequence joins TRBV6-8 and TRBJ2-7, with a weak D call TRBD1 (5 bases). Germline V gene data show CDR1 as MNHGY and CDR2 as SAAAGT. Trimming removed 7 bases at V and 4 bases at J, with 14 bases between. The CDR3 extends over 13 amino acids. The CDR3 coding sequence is TGTGCCAGCACCCCAAGGGGCCAATACGAGCAGTACTTC. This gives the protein CASTPRGQYEQYF.

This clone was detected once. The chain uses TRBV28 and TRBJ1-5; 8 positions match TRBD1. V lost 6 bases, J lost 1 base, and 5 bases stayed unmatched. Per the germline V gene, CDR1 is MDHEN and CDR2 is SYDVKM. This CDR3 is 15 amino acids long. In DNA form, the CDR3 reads TGTGCCAGCAGCGGACAGGGATGGAGCAATCAGCCCCAGCATTTT. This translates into CASSGQGWSNQPQHF.

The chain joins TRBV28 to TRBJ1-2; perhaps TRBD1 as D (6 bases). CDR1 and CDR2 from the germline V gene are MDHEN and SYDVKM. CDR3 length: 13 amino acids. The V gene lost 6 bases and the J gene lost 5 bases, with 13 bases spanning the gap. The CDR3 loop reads CASSKDRIYGYTF. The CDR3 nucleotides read TGTGCCAGCAGCAAAGACAGGATTTATGGCTACACCTTC.

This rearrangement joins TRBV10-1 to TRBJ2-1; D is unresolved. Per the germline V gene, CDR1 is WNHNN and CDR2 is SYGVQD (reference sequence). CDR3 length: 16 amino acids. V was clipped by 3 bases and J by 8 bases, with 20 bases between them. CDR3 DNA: TGCGCCAGCAGTGAATCTCGGGCGGAGTCCCTGGATGAGCAGTTCTTC. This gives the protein CASSESRAESLDEQFF.

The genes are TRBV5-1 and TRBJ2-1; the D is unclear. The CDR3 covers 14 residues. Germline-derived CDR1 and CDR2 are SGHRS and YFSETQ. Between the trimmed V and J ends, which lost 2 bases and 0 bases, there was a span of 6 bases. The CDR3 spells CASSLELSYNEQFF. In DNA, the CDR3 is TGCGCCAGCAGCTTAGAACTCTCCTACAATGAGCAGTTCTTC.